This is a list of T cell receptor beta chains from one sample in a study of T cell responses to AZD1222 COVID-19 vaccine. Produced via immunoSEQ multiplex PCR; TCRdb's table is partial and in-frame only. The data hold under 80,000 clones, with around 89% observed a single time. The source was peripheral blood, collected on day 0 of AZD1222 vaccination. The receptors were sampled from an adult in good health. Each CDR3 is given with its conserved first and last residue. The D gene is left open where the match is weak. Expanded clones are given a class, and other clones once, few, many or no size at all.

d_gene	j_gene	v_gene	abundance	CDR3nt	CDR3aa
TRBD2	TRBJ2-1	TRBV2	-	TGTGCCAGCAAGGGGACTAGCGGAGACGAGCAGTTCTTC	CASKGTSGDEQFF
-	TRBJ1-3	TRBV5-1	-	TGCGCCAGCAGCTTGAAAGGGAGGGGCAATGGAAACACCATATATTTT	CASSLKGRGNGNTIYF
-	TRBJ1-3	TRBV7-8	-	TGTGCCAGCAGCTTAGGGCTTGTCACTGGAAACACCATATATTTT	CASSLGLVTGNTIYF
TRBD1	TRBJ1-4	TRBV9	-	TGTGCCAGCAGCAAACGGGGGACAGCCGACCAAAAACTGTTTTTT	CASSKRGTADQKLFF
-	TRBJ2-1	TRBV6-2/TRBV6-3	-	TGTGCCAGCAGTTACTACGGAACGACGGTGACTACCTTTATCGATGAGCAGTTCTTC	CASSYYGTTVTTFIDEQFF
TRBD1	TRBJ1-6	TRBV6-5	-	TGTGCCAGCAGACTAGGGGGCCGGTCACCCCTCCACTTT	CASRLGGRSPLHF
TRBD1	TRBJ2-1	TRBV6-5	-	TGTGCCAGCAGTTACTCAGCAGGGGGTGGGAACAATGAGCAGTTCTTC	CASSYSAGGGNNEQFF
-	TRBJ1-2	TRBV10-3	-	TGTGCCACGGGGACAAGTGGAGACTATGGCTACACCTTC	CATGTSGDYGYTF
-	TRBJ1-3	TRBV2	-	TGTGCCAGCAGTCAGGACATGTCCGGAAACACCATATATTTT	CASSQDMSGNTIYF
-	TRBJ1-1	TRBV5-1	-	TGCGCCAGCAGCTTGGGGGGTATCGGTACTGAAGCTTTCTTT	CASSLGGIGTEAFF
-	TRBJ2-1	TRBV5-4	-	TGTGCCAGCAGCGCTCCGGGACTGTACAATGAGCAGTTCTTC	CASSAPGLYNEQFF
TRBD1	TRBJ1-2	TRBV6-5	-	TGTGCCAGCACCCAGGGGGAGGGCTATGGCTACACCTTC	CASTQGEGYGYTF
TRBD2	TRBJ2-3	TRBV4-3	-	TGCGCCAGCAGCCAAGATGCGCCTAGCGGGGGGGCAACAGATACGCAGTATTTT	CASSQDAPSGGATDTQYF
-	TRBJ1-2	TRBV24-1	-	TGTGCCACCAGTGATCCCAGGGGTGGTAAATATGGCTACACCTTC	CATSDPRGGKYGYTF
TRBD2	TRBJ2-3	TRBV10-1	-	TGCGCCAGCAGTCCTAATAGCGGGGGGGAAGGGACGCAGTATTTT	CASSPNSGGEGTQYF
-	TRBJ2-1	TRBV6-5	-	TGTGCCAGCAGTTACGAGGGACAACGCAATGAGCAGTTCTTC	CASSYEGQRNEQFF
TRBD2	TRBJ2-3	TRBV5-5	-	TGTGCCAGCAGCTTGCGAGCGGGAGGGCTCACAGATACGCAGTATTTT	CASSLRAGGLTDTQYF
-	TRBJ1-1	TRBV21-1	once	TGTGCCAGCAGCAATAGGGGACAACTCATGAACACTGAAGCTTTCTTT	CASSNRGQLMNTEAFF
-	TRBJ2-1	TRBV19	-	TGTGCCAGTATCAGGATCCTATCCTACAATGAGCAGTTCTTC	CASIRILSYNEQFF
TRBD2	TRBJ2-7	TRBV9	-	TGTGCCAGCAGCCGCTTTGCGGGGGGATCCTCCTACGAGCAGTACTTC	CASSRFAGGSSYEQYF
-	TRBJ2-1	TRBV23-1	-	TGCGCCAGCAGTCATGGTAAGGGCAGTTTAACGTACAATGAGCAGTTCTTC	CASSHGKGSLTYNEQFF
-	TRBJ2-1	TRBV28	-	TGTGCCAGCAGTTTAGTAGGCGGAACTAATGAGCAGTTCTTC	CASSLVGGTNEQFF
TRBD2	TRBJ2-3	TRBV30	-	TGTGCCTGGAGTGGGGGCGGCGGGAGGGCCTCGACAGATACGCAGTATTTT	CAWSGGGGRASTDTQYF
-	TRBJ1-6	TRBV28	-	TGTGCCAGCAGTCTATCACCGGCGGTAACCCTCCACTTT	CASSLSPAVTLHF
-	TRBJ2-3	TRBV15	-	TGTGCCACCTCGACAGGACCCAGGTACGATACGCAGTATTTT	CATSTGPRYDTQYF
TRBD1	TRBJ1-1	TRBV4-2	-	TGTGCCAGCAGCCAGAGGAAGGGGACAGGGATAGGGAGTGGCACTGAAGCTTTCTTT	CASSQRKGTGIGSGTEAFF
-	TRBJ2-7	TRBV29-1	-	TGCAGCGTTGAAGGGAGGTCCGACGAGCAGTACTTC	CSVEGRSDEQYF
-	TRBJ2-5	TRBV19	-	TGTGCCAGTAGTATAGCCCGGGACTTGAAAGAAGAGACCCAGTACTTC	CASSIARDLKEETQYF
TRBD2	TRBJ2-7	TRBV5-4	once	TGTGCCAGCAGCTTGGCACTAGCGGGATCCGAGCAGTACTTC	CASSLALAGSEQYF
-	TRBJ2-1	TRBV4-2	-	TGTGCCAGCAGCCAACGGACAGCAAGCTCCTACAATGAGCAGTTCTTC	CASSQRTASSYNEQFF
TRBD1	TRBJ1-1	TRBV29-1	-	TGCAGCGTTTTGGGACAGGGGAGAAACATGAACACTGAAGCTTTCTTT	CSVLGQGRNMNTEAFF
TRBD1	TRBJ1-5	TRBV5-5	once	TGTGCCAGCAGCTTGGTTGGGACAGGCCTCCGGCCCCAGCATTTT	CASSLVGTGLRPQHF
-	TRBJ1-6	TRBV20-1	-	TGCAGTGCTAGTAACAGGGTCGGGGTTTTAGGTTCACCCCTCCACTTT	CSASNRVGVLGSPLHF
-	TRBJ1-1	TRBV19	medium-sized	TGTGCCAGTAGTCCCGAGAGGGGACGCCAGGGCACTGAAGCTTTCTTT	CASSPERGRQGTEAFF
TRBD1	TRBJ2-7	TRBV5-6	-	TGTGCCAGCAGCGACCGGGACAGGATAACCCACGAGCAGTACTTC	CASSDRDRITHEQYF
-	TRBJ1-1	TRBV10-1	-	TGCGCCAGCAGGAGGGATACAATAAAGGGGACTGAAGCTTTCTTT	CASRRDTIKGTEAFF
TRBD1	TRBJ1-3	TRBV29-1	-	TGCAGCGTTTACAGGGGGCTTGGAAACACCATATATTTT	CSVYRGLGNTIYF
TRBD2	TRBJ2-2	TRBV10-3	-	TGTGCCTACGGACTAGCGGGAGGCCCGAACACCGGGGAGCTGTTTTTT	CAYGLAGGPNTGELFF
-	TRBJ2-1	TRBV18	few	TGTGCCAGCTCACCACGGGGGGCCCTAAACAATGAGCAGTTCTTC	CASSPRGALNNEQFF
-	TRBJ2-1	TRBV7-3	-	TGTGCCAGCAGCTCCGAAGGGCCATCATATGAGCAGTTCTTC	CASSSEGPSYEQFF
TRBD1	TRBJ1-2	TRBV6-5	-	TGTGCCAGCAGTTATTATCAGGGGGCCTACACCTTC	CASSYYQGAYTF
-	TRBJ1-6	TRBV9	medium-sized	TGTGCCAGCAGCGTAGACGGGATGTATAATTCACCCCTCCACTTT	CASSVDGMYNSPLHF
-	TRBJ2-6	TRBV10-3	few	TGTGCCATCAGTGAGCGCCCCTCTGGGGCCAACGTCCTGACTTTC	CAISERPSGANVLTF
-	TRBJ1-5	TRBV6-5	-	TGTGCCAGCAGCAACTCCCAGGTTCAGCCCCAGCATTTT	CASSNSQVQPQHF
-	TRBJ2-3	TRBV3-1/TRBV3-2	-	TGTGCCAGCAGCCAAGAAAATCTGGGTGGCACAGATACGCAGTATTTT	CASSQENLGGTDTQYF